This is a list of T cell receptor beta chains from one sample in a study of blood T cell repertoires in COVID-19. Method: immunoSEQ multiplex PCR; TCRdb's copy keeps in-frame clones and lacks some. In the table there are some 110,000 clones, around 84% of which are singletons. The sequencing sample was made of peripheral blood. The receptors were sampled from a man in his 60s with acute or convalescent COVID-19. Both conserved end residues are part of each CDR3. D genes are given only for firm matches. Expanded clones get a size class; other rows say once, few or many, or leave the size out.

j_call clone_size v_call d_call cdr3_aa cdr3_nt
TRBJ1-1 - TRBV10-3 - CAISRSQNTEAFF TGTGCCATCAGTAGGAGTCAAAACACTGAAGCTTTCTTT
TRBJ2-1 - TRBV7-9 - CASSLNPSSYNEQFF TGTGCCAGCAGCTTAAATCCTAGCTCCTACAATGAGCAGTTCTTC
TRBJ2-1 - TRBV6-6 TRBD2 CASRRLAVSYNEQFF TGTGCCAGCCGTAGGCTAGCGGTTTCCTACAATGAGCAGTTCTTC
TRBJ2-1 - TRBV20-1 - CSASSLAQNEQFF TGCAGTGCTAGTTCCCTAGCGCAAAATGAGCAGTTCTTC
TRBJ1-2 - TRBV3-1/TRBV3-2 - CASSQDAVNYGYTF TGTGCCAGCAGCCAAGATGCGGTGAACTATGGCTACACCTTC
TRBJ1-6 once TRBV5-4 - CASSNEPAVNSPLHF TGTGCCAGCAGCAACGAACCTGCGGTGAATTCACCCCTCCACTTT
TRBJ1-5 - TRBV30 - CAWDADGGGYQPQHF TGTGCCTGGGACGCGGACGGGGGAGGTTATCAGCCCCAGCATTTT
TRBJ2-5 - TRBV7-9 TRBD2 CASSLPSGRAETQYF TGTGCCAGCAGCTTGCCTAGCGGGAGAGCAGAGACCCAGTACTTC
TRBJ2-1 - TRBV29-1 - CSVEDQFRPRHEQFF TGCAGCGTTGAAGATCAGTTTAGGCCGAGGCATGAGCAGTTCTTC
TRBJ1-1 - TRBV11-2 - CASSSLGWLNTEAFF TGTGCCAGCAGCTCCCTCGGGTGGTTGAACACTGAAGCTTTCTTT
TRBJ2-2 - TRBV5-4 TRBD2 CASSLGRTSGSFTGELFF TGTGCCAGCAGCTTGGGAAGGACTAGCGGGAGCTTCACCGGGGAGCTGTTTTTT
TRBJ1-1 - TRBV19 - CASSIREETEAFF TGTGCCAGTAGTATTAGGGAGGAAACTGAAGCTTTCTTT
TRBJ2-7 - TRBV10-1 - CASSESVISGYEQYF TGCGCCAGCAGTGAGTCGGTGATTAGCGGCTACGAGCAGTACTTC
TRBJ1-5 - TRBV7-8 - CASSLEEGQPQHF TGTGCCAGCAGCTTAGAGGAGGGTCAGCCCCAGCATTTT
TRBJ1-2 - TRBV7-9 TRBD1 CASSVGKRTGDGYTF TGTGCCAGCAGCGTAGGGAAAAGGACAGGGGATGGCTACACCTTC
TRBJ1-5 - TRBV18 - CASSQNPQGSNQPQHF TGTGCCAGCTCACAGAACCCCCAGGGAAGCAATCAGCCCCAGCATTTT
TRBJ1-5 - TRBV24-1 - CATSDSTFSNQPQHF TGTGCCACCAGTGATTCTACTTTTAGCAATCAGCCCCAGCATTTT
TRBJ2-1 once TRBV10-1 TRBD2 CASSEAGETNEQFF TGCGCCAGCAGTGAAGCGGGAGAAACGAATGAGCAGTTCTTC
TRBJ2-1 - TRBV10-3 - CAISDPRRGHPNEQFF TGTGCCATCAGTGACCCGAGACGGGGACACCCAAATGAGCAGTTCTTC
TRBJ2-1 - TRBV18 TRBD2 CASSPRFSGRAGEQFF TGTGCCAGCTCACCCCGCTTTAGCGGGAGGGCCGGGGAGCAGTTCTTC
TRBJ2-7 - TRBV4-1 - CASSQDFGQSSYEQYF TGCGCCAGCAGCCAAGATTTCGGACAGAGCTCCTACGAGCAGTACTTC
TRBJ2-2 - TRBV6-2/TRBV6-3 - CASSYEGTGELFF TGTGCCAGCAGTTACGAGGGCACCGGGGAGCTGTTTTTT
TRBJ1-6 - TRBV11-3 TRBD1 CASSTYRGYNSPLHF TGTGCCAGCAGCACTTACAGGGGTTATAATTCACCCCTCCACTTT
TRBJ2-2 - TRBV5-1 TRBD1 CASSRQGAPGTGELFF TGCGCCAGCAGCCGACAGGGGGCGCCTGGGACCGGGGAGCTGTTTTTT
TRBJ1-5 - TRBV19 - CASSTGAFSWSNQPQHF TGTGCCAGTAGTACAGGGGCGTTTAGTTGGAGCAATCAGCCCCAGCATTTT
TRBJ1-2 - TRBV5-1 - CASSPAGNYGYTF TGCGCCAGCAGCCCCGCCGGGAACTATGGCTACACCTTC
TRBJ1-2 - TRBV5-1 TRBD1 CASSLSGQGRGYTF TGCGCCAGCAGCTTGTCGGGACAGGGTAGAGGCTACACCTTC
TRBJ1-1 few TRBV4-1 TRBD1 CASSLGQLNTEAFF TGCGCCAGCAGCCTGGGACAGCTAAACACTGAAGCTTTCTTT
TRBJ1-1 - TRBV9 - CASSALGILNTEAFF TGTGCCAGCAGCGCACTAGGGATCCTGAACACTGAAGCTTTCTTT
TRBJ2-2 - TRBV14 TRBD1 CASSQIGTGFAGELFF TGTGCCAGCAGCCAAATTGGGACAGGTTTCGCCGGGGAGCTGTTTTTT
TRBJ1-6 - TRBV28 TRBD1 CASRAWTGGAYNSPLHF TGTGCCAGCAGAGCCTGGACAGGGGGTGCCTATAATTCACCCCTCCACTTT
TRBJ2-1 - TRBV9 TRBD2 CASSGGLAGEGTIDEQFF TGTGCCAGCAGCGGCGGACTAGCGGGGGAAGGTACAATTGATGAGCAGTTCTTC
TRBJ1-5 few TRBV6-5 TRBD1 CASSQDRASNQPQHF TGTGCCAGCAGCCAGGACAGGGCGAGCAATCAGCCCCAGCATTTT
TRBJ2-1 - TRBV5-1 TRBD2 CASSFGLAGGEQFF TGCGCCAGCAGCTTTGGACTAGCCGGCGGTGAGCAGTTCTTC
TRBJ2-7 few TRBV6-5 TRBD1 CASRPPGTGPYEQYF TGTGCCAGCAGACCCCCCGGGACAGGGCCCTACGAGCAGTACTTC
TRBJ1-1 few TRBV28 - CASSGAIKMNTEAFF TGTGCCAGCAGTGGAGCAATTAAAATGAACACTGAAGCTTTCTTT
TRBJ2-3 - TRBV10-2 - CASSSTVQDTQYF TGCGCCAGCAGCTCGACTGTCCAAGATACGCAGTATTTT
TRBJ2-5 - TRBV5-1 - CASSPTGTPRETQYF TGCGCCAGCAGCCCGACCGGGACACCCAGAGAGACCCAGTACTTC
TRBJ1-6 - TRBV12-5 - CASGSWGRLKNSPLHF TGTGCTAGTGGTTCCTGGGGCCGCCTTAAAAATTCACCCCTCCACTTT
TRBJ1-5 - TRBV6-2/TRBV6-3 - CASSYSRAYQPQHF TGTGCCAGCAGTTACTCGAGGGCCTATCAGCCCCAGCATTTT
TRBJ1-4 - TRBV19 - CASTPAGAINEKLFF TGTGCCAGTACTCCCGCAGGGGCGATTAATGAAAAACTGTTTTTT
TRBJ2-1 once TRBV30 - CAWSVRHGGSYNEQFF TGTGCCTGGAGTGTTCGCCACGGCGGGTCCTACAATGAGCAGTTCTTC
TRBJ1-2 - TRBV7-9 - CASSLRGNYGYTF TGTGCCAGCAGCTTAAGGGGCAACTATGGCTACACCTTC
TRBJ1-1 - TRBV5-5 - CASSLAMTGNEAFF TGTGCCAGCAGCTTGGCCATGACAGGCAACGAAGCTTTCTTT
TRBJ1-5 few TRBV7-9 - CASSLSGNQPQHF TGTGCCAGCAGCTTGTCGGGCAATCAGCCCCAGCATTTT
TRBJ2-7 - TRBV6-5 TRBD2 CASSYGRGASYEQYF TGTGCCAGCAGTTACGGGAGGGGTGCCTCTTACGAGCAGTACTTC
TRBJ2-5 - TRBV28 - CASSLLTEETQYF TGTGCCAGCAGCCTTCTCACTGAAGAGACCCAGTACTTC
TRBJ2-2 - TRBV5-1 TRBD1 CASSLAPTGSFAGELFF TGCGCCAGCAGCTTGGCCCCGACAGGGTCTTTCGCCGGGGAGCTGTTTTTT
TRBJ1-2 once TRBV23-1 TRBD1 CASSLPLSTGENYGYTF TGCGCCAGCAGTCTACCACTCTCGACAGGGGAGAACTATGGCTACACCTTC
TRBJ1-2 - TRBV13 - CASSLEGVTNYGYTF TGTGCCAGCAGCTTAGAGGGGGTCACTAACTATGGCTACACCTTC
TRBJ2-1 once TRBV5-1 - CASSAEGAGGQFF TGCGCCAGCAGCGCGGAGGGGGCCGGGGGGCAGTTCTTC
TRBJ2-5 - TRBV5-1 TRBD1 CASSTGQGQETQYF TGCGCCAGCAGCACCGGACAGGGGCAAGAGACCCAGTACTTC
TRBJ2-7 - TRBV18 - CASSPPSRGTYEQYF TGTGCCAGCTCACCCCCCAGCAGGGGCACCTACGAGCAGTACTTC
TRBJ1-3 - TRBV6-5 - CASRTGPGNTIYF TGTGCCAGCAGAACAGGGCCTGGAAACACCATATATTTT
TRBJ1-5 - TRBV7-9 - CASSSGRGNSNQPQHF TGTGCCAGCAGCTCGGGGCGGGGTAATAGCAATCAGCCCCAGCATTTT
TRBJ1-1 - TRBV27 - CASSRSVNTEAFF TGTGCCAGCAGTCGGTCCGTGAACACTGAAGCTTTCTTT
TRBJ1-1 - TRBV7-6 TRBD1 CASSPGDRVLFAFF TGTGCCAGCAGCCCAGGGGACAGGGTTTTGTTTGCTTTCTTT